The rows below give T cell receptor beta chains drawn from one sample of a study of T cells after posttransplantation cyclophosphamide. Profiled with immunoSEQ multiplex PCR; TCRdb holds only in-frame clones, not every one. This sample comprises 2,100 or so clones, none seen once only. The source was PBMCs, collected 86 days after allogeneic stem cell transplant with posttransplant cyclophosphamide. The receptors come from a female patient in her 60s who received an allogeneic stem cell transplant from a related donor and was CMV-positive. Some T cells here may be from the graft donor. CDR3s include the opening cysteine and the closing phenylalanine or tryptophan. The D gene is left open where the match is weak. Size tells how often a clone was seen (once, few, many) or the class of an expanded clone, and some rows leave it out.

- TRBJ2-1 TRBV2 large CASDTGLSNNEQFF TGTGCCAGCGATACTGGACTTTCCAACAATGAGCAGTTCTTC
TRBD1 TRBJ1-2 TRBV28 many CASSLLNRGGNGYTF TGTGCCAGCAGTTTACTAAACAGGGGTGGGAATGGCTACACCTTC
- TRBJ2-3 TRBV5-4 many CASSLQVRTDTQYF TGTGCCAGCAGCTTGCAGGTTCGCACAGATACGCAGTATTTT
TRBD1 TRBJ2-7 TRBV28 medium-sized CASTSGQGYEQYF TGTGCCAGCACCTCGGGACAGGGGTACGAGCAGTACTTC
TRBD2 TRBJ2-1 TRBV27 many CASSWGRSSGRYNEQFF TGTGCCAGCAGTTGGGGGCGTTCTAGCGGGAGATACAATGAGCAGTTCTTC
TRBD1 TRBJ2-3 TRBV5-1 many CASSSAGTGGATDTQYF TGCGCCAGCAGCTCGGCCGGGACAGGGGGCGCGACAGATACGCAGTATTTT
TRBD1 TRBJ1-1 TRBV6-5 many CASSLTGDTEAFF TGTGCCAGCAGCCTGACAGGGGACACTGAAGCTTTCTTT
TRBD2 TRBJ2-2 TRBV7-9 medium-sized CASSPRTSGATGELFF TGTGCCAGCAGCCCCCGGACTAGCGGGGCTACCGGGGAGCTGTTTTTT
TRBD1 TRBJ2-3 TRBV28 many CASSFRTGGTDTQYF TGTGCCAGCAGTTTTCGGACAGGGGGGACAGATACGCAGTATTTT
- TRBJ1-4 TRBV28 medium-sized CASSFGNEKLFF TGTGCCAGCAGTTTCGGTAATGAAAAACTGTTTTTT
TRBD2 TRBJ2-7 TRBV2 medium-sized CASEERGGIHEQYF TGTGCCAGCGAGGAGCGGGGGGGCATCCACGAGCAGTACTTC
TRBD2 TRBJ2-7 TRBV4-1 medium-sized CASSQTLAGAYEQYF TGCGCCAGCAGCCAAACTTTAGCGGGAGCCTACGAGCAGTACTTC
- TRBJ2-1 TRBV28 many CASSPRNEQFF TGTGCCAGCAGTCCCAGGAATGAGCAGTTCTTC
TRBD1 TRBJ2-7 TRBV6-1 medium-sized CASNLRTGGNEQYF TGTGCCAGCAATCTGAGGACAGGGGGCAACGAGCAGTACTTC
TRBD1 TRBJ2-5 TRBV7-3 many CASSLTSVAGGQETQYF TGTGCCAGCAGCTTAACGTCGGTGGCAGGGGGCCAAGAGACCCAGTACTTC
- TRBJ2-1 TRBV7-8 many CASSRGGSYNEQFF TGTGCCAGCAGCAGGGGGGGATCCTACAATGAGCAGTTCTTC
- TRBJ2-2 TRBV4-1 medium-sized CASSWIGRSRGELFF TGCGCCAGCAGCTGGATAGGCAGGTCCAGGGGGGAGCTGTTTTTT
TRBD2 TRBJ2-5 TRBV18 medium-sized CASSPLLAGGRETQYF TGTGCCAGCTCACCGTTACTAGCGGGGGGCCGGGAGACCCAGTACTTC
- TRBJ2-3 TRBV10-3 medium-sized CAITGLASTDTQYF TGTGCCATCACCGGACTCGCCAGCACAGATACGCAGTATTTT
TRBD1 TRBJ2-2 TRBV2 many CASKGTGGAGELFF TGTGCCAGCAAAGGGACAGGGGGGGCCGGGGAGCTGTTTTTT
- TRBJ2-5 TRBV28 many CASSPSWGLWETQYF TGTGCCAGCAGTCCCTCCTGGGGCCTTTGGGAGACCCAGTACTTC
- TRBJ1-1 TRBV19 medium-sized CASRGENTEAFF TGTGCCAGTAGGGGCGAGAACACTGAAGCTTTCTTT
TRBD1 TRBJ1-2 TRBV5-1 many CASSRGQETYGYTF TGCGCCAGCAGCCGGGGACAGGAGACATATGGCTACACCTTC
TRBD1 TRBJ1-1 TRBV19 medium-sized CASRGNRGPSTEAFF TGTGCCAGTAGGGGGAACAGGGGGCCGAGCACTGAAGCTTTCTTT
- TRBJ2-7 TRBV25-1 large CASSEIGDTPGEQYF TGTGCCAGCAGTGAAATTGGGGACACCCCGGGCGAGCAGTACTTC
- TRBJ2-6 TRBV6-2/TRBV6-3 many CASSSSSGANVLTF TGTGCCAGCAGTTCCAGCTCTGGGGCCAACGTCCTGACTTTC
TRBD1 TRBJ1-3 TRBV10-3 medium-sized CAISPWDRSPGNTIYF TGTGCCATCAGTCCTTGGGACAGGAGTCCTGGAAACACCATATATTTT
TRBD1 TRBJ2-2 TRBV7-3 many CASSSTGGSTGELFF TGTGCCAGCAGCTCAACAGGGGGCAGCACCGGGGAGCTGTTTTTT
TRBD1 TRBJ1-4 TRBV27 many CASSPGGFTNEKLFF TGTGCCAGCAGCCCAGGGGGTTTTACTAATGAAAAACTGTTTTTT
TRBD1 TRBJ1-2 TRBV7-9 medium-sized CASTSRDRDGYTF TGTGCCAGCACCTCCCGGGACAGGGATGGCTACACCTTC
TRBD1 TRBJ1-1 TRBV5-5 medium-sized CASSVQQGTEAFF TGTGCCAGCAGCGTACAACAGGGGACTGAAGCTTTCTTT
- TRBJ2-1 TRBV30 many CAWSVQSRHEQFF TGTGCCTGGAGTGTACAGAGTAGGCACGAGCAGTTCTTC
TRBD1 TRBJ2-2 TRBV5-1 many CASSSNGIGQGAITGELFF TGCGCCAGCAGCTCCAACGGGATTGGACAGGGGGCAATCACCGGGGAGCTGTTTTTT
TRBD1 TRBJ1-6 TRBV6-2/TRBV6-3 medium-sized CASSPGTGMGNSPLHF TGTGCCAGCAGCCCGGGGACAGGGATGGGTAATTCACCCCTCCACTTT
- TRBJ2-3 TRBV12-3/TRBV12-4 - CASSRAAVTDTQYF TGTGCCAGCAGCCGGGCAGCGGTCACAGATACGCAGTATTTT